This T cell receptor beta chain was sequenced in a study of beta chain features in type 1 diabetes. Study-wide background: Healthy donors resembled patients in age, gender and cell yields.

Findings and limits, study-wide: Diminished insertions and augmented deletions at VDJ junctions characterized type 1 diabetes patients.

TCRB transcripts that were expressed got sequenced, as all of the isolated RNA had been reverse transcribed. Using immunoSEQ multiplex PCR, the repertoire was profiled, and TCRdb retains in-frame clones only, with some absent. Here the sample spans 240,000 or so clones, around 68% being singletons. Cells sorted by CD45RO/CCR7/CD25/CD127/CD95/CD27 comprised CD4+ naive, central memory, regulatory and stem cell-like memory cells. This CDR3 region has 12 residues. Trimming removed 4 bases at V and 4 bases at J, with 8 bases between. Germline loops: CDR1 SQVTM, CDR2 ANQGSEA. On this clone itself: Its antigen remains unknown. This sample also contains other DNA sequences that code for the same CDR3.

This sequence originates from a man aged 25 to 40 in good health. The sequencing sample was made of naive CD4+ T cells from blood. This sequence joins TRBV29-1 and TRBJ2-1; D is possibly TRBD1 (6 bases). Written as DNA, the CDR3 is TGCAGCGTTGGGACAGCTTACAATGAGCAGTTCTTC. It translates to CSVGTAYNEQFF.